The present TCR beta chain was sequenced within a study of response to subunit inactivated influenza vaccine. Study outcomes and limitations: It was the authors' suggestion that each seasonal influenza vaccination recruits few new T cells.

As to this clonotype: Its specificity is not known.

Via MiXCR, TCRdb re-called the RT-PCR reads, giving one row per CDR3 protein. The table records 170,000 or so distinct CDR3 sequences, around 10% of them present only once. The V gene's germline CDR1 is SGHAT and CDR2 FQNNGV. The trim removed 1 base at V and 5 bases at J, leaving 7 bases unmatched. The CDR3 covers 17 residues. The sequencing here drew on CD8+ T cells sorted from PBMCs, taken less than 30 months after vaccination. This sequence was found in a man between 50 and 69 years old who received an inactivated influenza vaccine. V usage is TRBV11-2 and J usage is TRBJ2-7, with TRBD2 matching over 14 bases. The CDR3 sequence is CASSLGRTSGGLHEQYF. As DNA, the CDR3 is TGTGCCAGCAGCTTAGGGAGGACTAGCGGGGGGCTCCACGAGCAGTACTTC.